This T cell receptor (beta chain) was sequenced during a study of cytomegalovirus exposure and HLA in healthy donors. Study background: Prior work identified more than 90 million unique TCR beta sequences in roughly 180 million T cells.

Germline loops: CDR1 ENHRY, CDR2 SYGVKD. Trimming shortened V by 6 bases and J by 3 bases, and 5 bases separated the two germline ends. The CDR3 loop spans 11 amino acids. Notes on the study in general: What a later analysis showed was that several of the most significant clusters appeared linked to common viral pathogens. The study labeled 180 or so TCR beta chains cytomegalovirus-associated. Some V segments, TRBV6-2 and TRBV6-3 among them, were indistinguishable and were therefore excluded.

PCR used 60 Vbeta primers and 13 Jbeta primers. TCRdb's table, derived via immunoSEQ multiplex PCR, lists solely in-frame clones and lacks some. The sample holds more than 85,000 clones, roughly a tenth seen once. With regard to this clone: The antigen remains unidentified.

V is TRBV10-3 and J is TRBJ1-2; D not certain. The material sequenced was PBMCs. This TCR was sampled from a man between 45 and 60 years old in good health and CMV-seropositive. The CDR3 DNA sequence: TGTGCCATCAGCTCTGACTATGGCTACACCTTC. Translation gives CAISSDYGYTF.